Listed here is a single T cell receptor beta chain. The source of the sample is a study of T cell responses to AZD1222 COVID-19 vaccine. Per the germline V gene, CDR1 is SNHLY and CDR2 is FYNNEI. V gave up 8 bases and J gave up 6 bases, with 5 bases separating them. CDR3 length equals 10 residues. Using immunoSEQ multiplex PCR, the repertoire was profiled, and TCRdb retains in-frame clones only, with some absent. Of 250,000 to 300,000 clones listed, about 94% are singletons. The V gene is TRBV2, the J gene TRBJ1-5, with no clear D. The TCR originated in an adult who received the AZD1222 COVID-19 vaccine. The material was peripheral blood, obtained 28 days after the second AZD1222 dose. As DNA, the CDR3 is TGTGCCAGCGGCAGTCAGCCCCAGCATTTT. It yields the protein CASGSQPQHF.